This is a list of T cell receptor beta chains from one sample in a study of cytomegalovirus exposure and HLA in healthy donors. Sequencing used immunoSEQ multiplex PCR; TCRdb keeps in-frame clones, though not all of them. This sample contains some 75,000 clones. The sequencing sample was made of PBMCs. The receptors originated from a boy younger than 18 in good health and CMV-seronegative. Both conserved end residues are part of each CDR3. D genes are given only for firm matches.

J: TRBJ2-1; V: TRBV5-1; D: TRBD2; CDR3: CASSFGSGSAGEQFF; DNA: TGCGCCAGCAGCTTCGGGAGCGGGAGTGCCGGTGAGCAGTTCTTC
J: TRBJ1-6; V: TRBV4-2; D: .; CDR3: CASSQEGESSYNSPLHF; DNA: TGTGCCAGCAGCCAAGAGGGCGAAAGCTCCTATAATTCACCCCTCCACTTT
J: TRBJ1-5; V: TRBV1; D: .; CDR3: CTSSPGTAMYQPQHF; DNA: TGCACCAGCAGCCCCGGGACAGCTATGTATCAGCCCCAGCATTTT
J: TRBJ2-7; V: TRBV5-4; D: .; CDR3: CASSHYHEQYF; DNA: TGTGCCAGCAGCCACTATCACGAGCAGTACTTC
J: TRBJ1-2; V: TRBV20-1; D: .; CDR3: CSARGLDGYTF; DNA: TGCAGTGCTAGAGGGCTGGATGGCTACACCTTC
J: TRBJ1-1; V: TRBV5-6; D: .; CDR3: CASSLTANTEAFF; DNA: TGTGCCAGCAGCCTGACAGCGAACACTGAAGCTTTCTTT
J: TRBJ1-5; V: TRBV4-1; D: .; CDR3: CASSQDWFPGNQPQHF; DNA: TGCGCCAGCAGCCAAGATTGGTTTCCCGGGAATCAGCCCCAGCATTTT
J: TRBJ1-1; V: TRBV4-1; D: TRBD1; CDR3: CASSPPEADREAFF; DNA: TGCGCCAGCAGCCCCCCTGAGGCGGACAGGGAAGCTTTCTTT
J: TRBJ1-6; V: TRBV5-1; D: .; CDR3: CASSLETGSDSPLHF; DNA: TGCGCCAGCAGCTTGGAGACAGGATCGGATTCACCCCTCCACTTT
J: TRBJ2-7; V: TRBV9; D: TRBD1; CDR3: CASSVEGQGTEQYF; DNA: TGTGCCAGCAGCGTAGAGGGACAGGGGACCGAGCAGTACTTC
J: TRBJ1-1; V: TRBV29-1; D: TRBD1; CDR3: CSGQGDTEAFF; DNA: TGCAGTGGACAGGGCGACACTGAAGCTTTCTTT
J: TRBJ2-1; V: TRBV6-1; D: TRBD2; CDR3: CASSDYGNSGEDEQFF; DNA: TGTGCCAGCAGTGATTATGGAAATAGCGGGGAAGATGAGCAGTTCTTC
J: TRBJ2-7; V: TRBV7-2; D: TRBD2; CDR3: CASRRAGGVYEQYF; DNA: TGTGCCAGCAGAAGAGCGGGAGGGGTCTACGAGCAGTACTTC
J: TRBJ1-5; V: TRBV19; D: .; CDR3: CASSIADLGGYSNQPQHF; DNA: TGTGCCAGTAGTATAGCCGACCTCGGCGGATATAGCAATCAGCCCCAGCATTTT
J: TRBJ1-1; V: TRBV7-9; D: .; CDR3: CASNILAGRGVGEAFF; DNA: TGTGCCAGCAACATCCTAGCTGGTCGGGGGGTTGGTGAAGCTTTCTTT
J: TRBJ2-7; V: TRBV5-1; D: TRBD1; CDR3: CASSLEGQGSFEQYF; DNA: TGCGCCAGCAGCTTGGAGGGACAGGGGTCGTTCGAGCAGTACTTC
J: TRBJ2-7; V: TRBV6-5; D: .; CDR3: CASSYRGGEASYEQYF; DNA: TGTGCCAGCAGTTATAGGGGGGGGGAGGCCTCCTACGAGCAGTACTTC
J: TRBJ1-2; V: TRBV5-8; D: TRBD1; CDR3: CASSPRTGNYGYTF; DNA: TGTGCCAGCAGCCCAAGGACAGGGAACTATGGCTACACCTTC
J: TRBJ1-1; V: TRBV20-1; D: .; CDR3: CSAGATGKAFF; DNA: TGCAGTGCGGGGGCGACAGGAAAAGCTTTCTTT
J: TRBJ1-1; V: TRBV5-4; D: .; CDR3: CASSLPGLAGGRTEAFF; DNA: TGTGCCAGCAGCTTGCCCGGACTGGCAGGCGGTCGCACTGAAGCTTTCTTT
J: TRBJ1-6; V: TRBV11-3; D: .; CDR3: CASSLDPLRSGSPLHF; DNA: TGTGCCAGCAGCTTAGATCCCCTCCGGTCGGGTTCACCCCTCCACTTT
J: TRBJ1-1; V: TRBV5-5; D: .; CDR3: CASSVVGQSQAFF; DNA: TGTGCCAGCAGCGTAGTCGGACAGTCCCAAGCTTTCTTT
J: TRBJ1-5; V: TRBV15; D: .; CDR3: CATSRGLEGVIYQPQHF; DNA: TGTGCCACCAGCAGGGGATTGGAAGGGGTGATATATCAGCCCCAGCATTTT